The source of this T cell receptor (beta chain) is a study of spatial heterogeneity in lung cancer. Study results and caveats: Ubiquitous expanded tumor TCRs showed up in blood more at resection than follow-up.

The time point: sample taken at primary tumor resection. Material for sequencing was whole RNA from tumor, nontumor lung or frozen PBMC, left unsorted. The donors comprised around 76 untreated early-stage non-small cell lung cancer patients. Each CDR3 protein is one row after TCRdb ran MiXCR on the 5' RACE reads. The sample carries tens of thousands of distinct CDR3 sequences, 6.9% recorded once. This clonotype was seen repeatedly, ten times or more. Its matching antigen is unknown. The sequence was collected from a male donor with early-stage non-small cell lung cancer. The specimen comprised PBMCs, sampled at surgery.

The CDR3 is CVTNSRSTDSATGYTF. The CDR3 DNA sequence: TGTGTGACGAATTCGCGTTCTACCGACTCCGCCACAGGCTACACCTTC. The J gene is TRBJ1-2, the V gene TRBV28, with D unresolved. This CDR3 region has 16 residues. Germline CDR1 reads MDHEN; CDR2 reads SYDVKM.